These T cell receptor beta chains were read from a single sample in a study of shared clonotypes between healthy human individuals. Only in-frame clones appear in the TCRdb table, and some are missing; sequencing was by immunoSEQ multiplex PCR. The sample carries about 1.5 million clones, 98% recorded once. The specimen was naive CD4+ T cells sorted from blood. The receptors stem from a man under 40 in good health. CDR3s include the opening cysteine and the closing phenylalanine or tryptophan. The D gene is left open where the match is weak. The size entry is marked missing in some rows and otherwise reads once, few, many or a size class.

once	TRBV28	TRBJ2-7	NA	CASSLLGGYSYEQYF	TGTGCCAGCAGTTTATTGGGGGGCTATTCCTACGAGCAGTACTTC
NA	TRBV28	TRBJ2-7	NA	CASAEAGYSYEQYF	TGTGCCAGCGCCGAGGCAGGGTATTCCTACGAGCAGTACTTC
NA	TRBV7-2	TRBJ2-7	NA	CASSLEAGLSEQYF	TGTGCCAGCAGCTTAGAGGCGGGTCTGAGCGAGCAGTACTTC
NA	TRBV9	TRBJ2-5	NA	CASSPYDQETQYF	TGTGCCAGCAGCCCGTACGACCAAGAGACCCAGTACTTC
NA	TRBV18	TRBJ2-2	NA	CASSLGQTGELFF	TGTGCCAGCTCACTTGGACAAACCGGGGAGCTGTTTTTT
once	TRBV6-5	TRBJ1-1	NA	CASSYIGTEAFF	TGTGCCAGCAGTTACATCGGGACTGAAGCTTTCTTT
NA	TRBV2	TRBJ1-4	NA	CASSFARRDEKLFF	TGTGCCAGCAGTTTCGCCAGGAGGGATGAAAAACTGTTTTTT
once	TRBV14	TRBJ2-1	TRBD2	CASSQDLSGGSYNEQFF	TGTGCCAGCAGCCAAGACCTTTCGGGGGGCTCCTACAATGAGCAGTTCTTC
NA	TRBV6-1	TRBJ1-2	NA	CASSGGPWDYGYTF	TGTGCCAGCAGTGGGGGACCTTGGGACTATGGCTACACCTTC
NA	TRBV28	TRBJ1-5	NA	CASSLWVGAGNQPQHF	TGTGCCAGCAGTTTATGGGTTGGAGCGGGAAATCAGCCCCAGCATTTT
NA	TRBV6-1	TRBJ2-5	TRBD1	CASSLDRGAETQYF	TGTGCCAGCAGTCTGGACAGGGGGGCAGAGACCCAGTACTTC
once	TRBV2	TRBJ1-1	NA	CASSEVGWGEAFF	TGTGCCAGCAGTGAGGTAGGGTGGGGTGAAGCTTTCTTT
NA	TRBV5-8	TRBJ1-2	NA	CASSQFREAVRGGYTF	TGTGCCAGCAGCCAGTTCCGGGAAGCCGTTCGGGGTGGCTACACCTTC
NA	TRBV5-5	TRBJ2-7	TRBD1	CASSPRQGAYEQYF	TGTGCCAGCAGCCCACGACAGGGGGCCTACGAGCAGTACTTC
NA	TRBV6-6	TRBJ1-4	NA	CASSGDGNEKLFF	TGTGCCAGCAGTGGGGACGGGAATGAAAAACTGTTTTTT
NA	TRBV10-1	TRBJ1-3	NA	CASSDGYDGSGNTIYF	TGCGCCAGCAGTGATGGGTACGATGGCTCTGGAAACACCATATATTTT
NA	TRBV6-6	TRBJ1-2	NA	CASSLQVNYGYTF	TGTGCCAGCAGTTTACAGGTTAACTATGGCTACACCTTC
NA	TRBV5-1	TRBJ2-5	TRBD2	CASSGGLARPPQETQYF	TGCGCCAGCAGCGGGGGACTAGCCCGCCCCCCCCAAGAGACCCAGTACTTC
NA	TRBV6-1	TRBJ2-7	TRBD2	CASSEVQAGFGEQYF	TGTGCCAGCAGTGAAGTGCAAGCGGGATTCGGTGAGCAGTACTTC
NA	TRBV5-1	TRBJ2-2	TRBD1	CASSQQGSPNTGELFF	TGCGCCAGCAGCCAACAGGGGTCTCCGAACACCGGGGAGCTGTTTTTT
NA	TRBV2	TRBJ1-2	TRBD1	CASKRDSYGYTF	TGTGCCAGCAAACGGGACAGTTATGGCTACACCTTC
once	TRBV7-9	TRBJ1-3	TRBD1	CASSGTAISGNTIYF	TGTGCCAGCAGCGGGACAGCGATCTCTGGAAACACCATATATTTT
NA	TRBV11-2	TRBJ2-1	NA	CASSVGYEQFF	TGTGCCAGCAGCGTAGGCTATGAGCAGTTCTTC
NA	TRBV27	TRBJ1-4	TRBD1	CASTKTGDEKLFF	TGTGCCAGCACCAAAACAGGGGATGAAAAACTGTTTTTT
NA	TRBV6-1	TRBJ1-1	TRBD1	CASSEALTGLAFF	TGTGCCAGCAGTGAAGCCCTGACAGGGCTAGCTTTCTTT
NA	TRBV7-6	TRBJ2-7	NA	CASSLAGDNYEQYF	TGTGCCAGCAGCTTAGCTGGGGACAACTACGAGCAGTACTTC
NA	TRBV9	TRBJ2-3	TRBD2	CASSVGPSGRSDTQYF	TGTGCCAGCAGCGTAGGACCTAGCGGGAGGTCAGATACGCAGTATTTT
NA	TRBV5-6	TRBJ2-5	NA	CASSYFRKEETQYF	TGTGCCAGCAGCTATTTCAGAAAAGAAGAGACCCAGTACTTC
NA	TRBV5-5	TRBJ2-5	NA	CASSSRQVQETQYF	TGTGCCAGCAGCTCCAGACAGGTTCAAGAGACCCAGTACTTC
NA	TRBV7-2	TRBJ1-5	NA	CASSLGSQYSNQPQHF	TGTGCCAGCAGCTTAGGTTCGCAGTATAGCAATCAGCCCCAGCATTTT
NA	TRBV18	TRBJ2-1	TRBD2	CASSPGLAGGRNEQFF	TGTGCCAGCTCACCGGGACTAGCGGGAGGGAGGAATGAGCAGTTCTTC
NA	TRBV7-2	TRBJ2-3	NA	CASSLAGATLDTQYF	TGTGCCAGCAGCTTAGCGGGGGCTACACTAGATACGCAGTATTTT
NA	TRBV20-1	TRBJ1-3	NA	CSAIGNTIYF	TGCAGTGCTATTGGAAACACCATATATTTT
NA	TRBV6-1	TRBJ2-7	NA	CASWTTGSRYEQYF	TGTGCCAGTTGGACAACAGGCTCCCGTTACGAGCAGTACTTC
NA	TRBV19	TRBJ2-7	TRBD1	CASRRTGGDEQYF	TGTGCCAGTAGGAGGACAGGGGGGGACGAGCAGTACTTC
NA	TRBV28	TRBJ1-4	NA	CAAGGRHEKLFF	TGTGCCGCGGGGGGAAGGCATGAAAAACTGTTTTTT
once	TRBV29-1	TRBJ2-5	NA	CSVLQETQYF	TGCAGCGTCCTACAAGAGACCCAGTACTTC